The rows below give T cell receptor beta chains drawn from one sample of a study of blood T cell repertoires in COVID-19. Measured with immunoSEQ multiplex PCR; TCRdb has only the in-frame clones, and not every one. The data contain about 290,000 clones, around four fifths of them singletons. The sample was peripheral blood. These receptors originate from a woman between 50 and 59 years old with active or convalescent COVID-19. The CDR3 runs from the conserved cysteine through the conserved F or W. The order of the fields is clone size, V gene, D gene, J gene, CDR3 protein, CDR3 DNA. D genes are given only for firm matches. Expanded clones get a size class; other rows say once, few or many, or leave the size out.

NA,TRBV19,NA,TRBJ2-5,CASSIPTEPETQYF,TGTGCCAGTAGTATTCCGACAGAACCAGAGACCCAGTACTTC
NA,TRBV12-5,NA,TRBJ2-3,CASAPWSRYTDTQYF,TGTGCTAGTGCCCCATGGAGTAGATACACAGATACGCAGTATTTT
once,TRBV6-5,NA,TRBJ1-5,CASSGGTVSNQPQHF,TGTGCCAGCTCCGGCGGGACCGTAAGCAATCAGCCCCAGCATTTT
NA,TRBV5-1,TRBD2,TRBJ2-7,CASSHGGGRGTYEQYF,TGCGCCAGCAGCCACGGAGGCGGGCGGGGGACCTACGAGCAGTACTTC
NA,TRBV29-1,TRBD2,TRBJ2-3,CSVGRRGADTQYF,TGCAGCGTCGGGAGGAGGGGAGCGGATACGCAGTATTTT
NA,TRBV6-5,NA,TRBJ2-7,CASSYRGGSYEQYF,TGTGCCAGCAGTTACAGGGGTGGTAGCTACGAGCAGTACTTC
few,TRBV12-3/TRBV12-4,NA,TRBJ1-2,CASSENVNGYTF,TGTGCCAGCAGCGAGAACGTGAATGGCTACACCTTC
NA,TRBV12-5,NA,TRBJ2-5,CASGEQGGSETQYF,TGTGCTAGTGGGGAACAGGGGGGGTCAGAGACCCAGTACTTC
NA,TRBV30,NA,TRBJ1-3,CAWSVRAGAGNTIYF,TGTGCCTGGAGTGTCAGGGCAGGGGCTGGAAACACCATATATTTT
NA,TRBV6-5,NA,TRBJ1-1,CASRPYYQGATEAFF,TGTGCCAGCAGACCGTACTACCAGGGTGCCACTGAAGCTTTCTTT
once,TRBV4-1,NA,TRBJ1-1,CASSQGENRVDRAFF,TGCGCCAGCAGCCAAGGGGAGAACCGGGTGGACCGGGCTTTCTTT
NA,TRBV5-1,TRBD2,TRBJ2-7,CASSLGFSGTDEQYF,TGCGCCAGCAGCTTGGGGTTTAGCGGGACCGACGAGCAGTACTTC
NA,TRBV4-2,TRBD2,TRBJ2-2,CASSESGLASTGELFF,TGTGCCAGCAGCGAATCGGGACTAGCGTCCACCGGGGAGCTGTTTTTT
NA,TRBV19,TRBD2,TRBJ2-3,CASSIGLAGGRTDTQYF,TGTGCCAGTAGTATTGGACTAGCGGGAGGGCGGACAGATACGCAGTATTTT
NA,TRBV11-1,NA,TRBJ2-7,CASSLGHLYEQYF,TGTGCCAGCAGCTTAGGACACCTCTACGAGCAGTACTTC
NA,TRBV5-1,NA,TRBJ1-4,CASRTDNEKLFF,TGCGCCAGCCGGACTGACAATGAAAAACTGTTTTTT